This T cell receptor (beta chain) was captured in a study of blood T cell repertoires in COVID-19. Across the whole study: PBMCs, B-cell-depleted T cells, or T cells were the source of the cDNA or gDNA that made up the material.

In the authors' workflow: Nucleated cell number was recorded as an estimate derived from reference gene primer amplification. Sequenced by immunoSEQ multiplex PCR; TCRdb stores in-frame clones only, minus some. That table is the source of V, J and clone size, and D and trimming were worked out from the DNA. Among almost 55,000 clones listed, roughly 83% were seen once. Material for sequencing was peripheral blood. The receptor was derived from a human donor in a cohort sampled during active COVID-19.

CDR3 DNA: TGTGCCAGCAGATGGGGACAGGGTCGCTACGAGCAGTACTTC. Its protein product is CASRWGQGRYEQYF. The chain couples TRBV2 to TRBJ2-7; TRBD1 matches at 9 bases. V shed 6 bases and J 3 bases; nucleotides not matched to a gene: 6. Per germline, CDR1 SNHLY and CDR2 FYNNEI. The length of the CDR3 is 14 residues.